This TCR beta chain was profiled in a study of T-cell reconstitution after alpha-beta-depleted transplantation in children (dated by TCRdb to between 2015 and 2016). With respect to the entire study: T-cell immune reconstitution after TCRalphabeta/CD19-depleted allogeneic hematopoietic cell transplantation in children was quantitatively tracked in the study by means of TCR repertoire profiling.

At least ten counts were recorded for this clonotype. What antigen it recognizes has not been identified. Base qualities are missing; no much larger clone stands one base away. The CDR3, cysteine through phenylalanine, is 17 amino acids long. This entry keeps only the CDR3 DNA: 51 bases, framed from base 1. Compared with germline, V lacks 6 bases and J lacks 8 bases; bases without a gene match: 19. CDR1 and CDR2 (SNHLY, FYNNEI) derive from the germline V gene. Results and caveats for the whole study, not just this receptor: In some patients, the high TCRbeta diversity seen at day 60 was put down to recipient T cells and intrathymic progenitors that had survived conditioning. The apparently early alphabetaT-cell count recovery about two months after transplant was reportedly dependent on only several hundred rapidly expanded clones derived from non-depleted graft cells. Over the following months the frequencies of hyperexpanded clones went down, and after one year T-cell counts and TCRbeta diversity were mostly credited to newly produced T cells.

The treatment or condition tag for this specimen amounts to: allogeneic hematopoietic cell transplantation with graft depleted of TCRalphabeta T cells and CD19 B cells. Transplant recipients were children who received TCRalphabeta/CD19-depleted allogeneic hematopoietic cell grafts. The library was prepared using PCR. Sequencing relied on an Illumina HiSeq 2500. TCR library preparation used molecular barcoding, with unique molecular identifiers applied to normalize quantification of the TCRbeta repertoire. TCRdb trimmed public reads at Q25 via fastp, called clones via MiXCR and kept in-frame beta chains. A single entry per CDR3 protein holds the most common genes and DNA from its merged rows. Here the sample has 600,000 or so distinct CDR3 sequences; approximately 22% occur a single time. 11% to 15% of the sample lies in the top ten.

This receptor was identified in a boy less than two years old who had a stem cell transplant for acute myeloid leukemia, so the T cells may come from the graft donor. This material consisted of PBMCs, mostly from graft donor cells, taken 360 days after TCRalphabeta/CD19-depleted stem cell transplant. Recombination linked TRBV2 to TRBJ2-1; 7 middle bases align to TRBD1. Here is the DNA: TGTGCCAGCAGCGGACCACAGGGGCAGCCACAACACGATGAGCAGTTCTTC. Its product reads: CASSGPQGQPQHDEQFF.